This TCR beta chain was sequenced in a study of PD-1 blockade in classical Hodgkin lymphoma. Regarding the study as a whole: Reported findings placed baseline TCR diversity lower in newly diagnosed patients (compared with healthy donors). Patients with a complete response exhibited baseline diversity comparable to newly diagnosed patients. CD4+ TCR diversity, unlike CD8+, climbed significantly by C4D1. Nivolumab starters within 1 year of ASCT were excluded.

This table comes from immunoSEQ multiplex PCR, and its TCRdb copy is limited to in-frame clones, with some not included. The sample has roughly 34,000 clones, over 60% seen once. By sample fraction, this clone is medium-sized. Its antigen remains unknown. In every patient, relapse followed autologous stem cell transplantation, while exposure to brentuximab vedotin differed. Germline CDR1 and CDR2: LNHDA and SQIVND (reference sequence). V lost 6 bases to trimming and J lost 2 bases, with 14 bases between them. This CDR3 is 15 amino acids long. The sample consisted of peripheral blood mononuclear cells (PBMCs), taken before the second cycle of nivolumab. This sequence joins TRBV19 and TRBJ1-5, with D perhaps TRBD1 (5 bases). The receptor was derived from a human donor with classical Hodgkin lymphoma. The CDR3 here is CASRGVLGGNQPQHF. CDR3 DNA: TGTGCCAGTAGGGGGGTGTTAGGGGGCAATCAGCCCCAGCATTTT.